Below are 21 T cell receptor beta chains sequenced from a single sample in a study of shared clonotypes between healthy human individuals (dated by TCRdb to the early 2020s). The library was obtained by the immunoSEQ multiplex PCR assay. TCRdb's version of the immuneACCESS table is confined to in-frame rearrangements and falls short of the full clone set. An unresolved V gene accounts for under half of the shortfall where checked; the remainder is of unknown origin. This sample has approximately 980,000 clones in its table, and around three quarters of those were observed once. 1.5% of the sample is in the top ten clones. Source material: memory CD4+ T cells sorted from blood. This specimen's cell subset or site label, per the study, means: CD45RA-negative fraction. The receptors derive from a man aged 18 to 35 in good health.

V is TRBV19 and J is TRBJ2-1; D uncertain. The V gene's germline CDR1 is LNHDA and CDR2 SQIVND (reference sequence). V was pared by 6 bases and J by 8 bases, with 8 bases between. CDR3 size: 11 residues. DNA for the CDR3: TGTGCCAGTAGCAATAGGTATGAGCAGTTCTTC. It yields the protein CASSNRYEQFF.

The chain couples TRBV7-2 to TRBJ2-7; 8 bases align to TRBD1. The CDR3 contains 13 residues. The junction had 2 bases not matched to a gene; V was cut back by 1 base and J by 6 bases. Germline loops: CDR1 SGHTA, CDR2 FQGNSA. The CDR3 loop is CASSLVDRGEQYF. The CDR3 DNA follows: TGTGCCAGCAGCTTAGTAGACAGGGGCGAGCAGTACTTC.

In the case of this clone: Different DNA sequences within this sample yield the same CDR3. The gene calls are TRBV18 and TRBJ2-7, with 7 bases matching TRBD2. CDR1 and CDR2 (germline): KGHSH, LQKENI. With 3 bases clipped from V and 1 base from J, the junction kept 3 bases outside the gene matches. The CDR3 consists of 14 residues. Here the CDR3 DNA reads TGTGCCAGCTCACCGGGAGGGTTATCCTACGAGCAGTACTTC. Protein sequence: CASSPGGLSYEQYF.

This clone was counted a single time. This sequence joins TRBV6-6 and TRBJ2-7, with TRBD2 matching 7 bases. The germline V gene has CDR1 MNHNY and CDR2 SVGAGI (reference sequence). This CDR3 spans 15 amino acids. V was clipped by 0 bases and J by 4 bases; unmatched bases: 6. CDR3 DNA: TGTGCCAGCAGTTACTCGGAGCGGGACCGTTACGAGCAGTACTTC. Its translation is CASSYSERDRYEQYF.

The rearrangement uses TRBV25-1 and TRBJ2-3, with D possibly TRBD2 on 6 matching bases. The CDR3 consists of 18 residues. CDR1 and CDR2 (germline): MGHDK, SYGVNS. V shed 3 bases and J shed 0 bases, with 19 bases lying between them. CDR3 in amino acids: CASSDGRRRLGSTDTQYF. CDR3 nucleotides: TGTGCCAGCAGTGATGGTAGGCGGAGACTAGGTAGCACAGATACGCAGTATTTT.

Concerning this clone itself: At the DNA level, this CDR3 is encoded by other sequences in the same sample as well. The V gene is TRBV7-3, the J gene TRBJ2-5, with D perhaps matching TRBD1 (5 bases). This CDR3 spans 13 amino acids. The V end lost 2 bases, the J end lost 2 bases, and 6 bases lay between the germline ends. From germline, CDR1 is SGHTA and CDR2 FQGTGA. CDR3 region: CASSLGAQETQYF. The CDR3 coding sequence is TGTGCCAGCAGCTTAGGGGCACAAGAGACCCAGTACTTC.

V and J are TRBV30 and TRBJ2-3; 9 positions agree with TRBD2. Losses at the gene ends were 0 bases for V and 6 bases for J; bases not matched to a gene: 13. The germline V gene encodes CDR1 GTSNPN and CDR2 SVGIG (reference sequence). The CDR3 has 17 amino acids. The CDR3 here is CAWSVMGAGGPMDTQYF. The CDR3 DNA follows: TGTGCCTGGAGTGTTATGGGGGCGGGAGGGCCCATGGATACGCAGTATTTT.

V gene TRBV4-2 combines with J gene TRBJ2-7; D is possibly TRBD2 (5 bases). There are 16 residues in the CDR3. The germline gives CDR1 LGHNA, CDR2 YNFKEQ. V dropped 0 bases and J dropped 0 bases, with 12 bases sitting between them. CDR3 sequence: CASSQDYERTSYEQYF. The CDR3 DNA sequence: TGTGCCAGCAGCCAAGATTACGAGCGGACCTCCTACGAGCAGTACTTC.

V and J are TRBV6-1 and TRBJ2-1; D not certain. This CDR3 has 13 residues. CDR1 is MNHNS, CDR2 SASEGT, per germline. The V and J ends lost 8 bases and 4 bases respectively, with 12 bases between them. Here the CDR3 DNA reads TGTGCCAGCCGAAGGGATGCGTACAATGAGCAGTTCTTC. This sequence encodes CASRRDAYNEQFF.

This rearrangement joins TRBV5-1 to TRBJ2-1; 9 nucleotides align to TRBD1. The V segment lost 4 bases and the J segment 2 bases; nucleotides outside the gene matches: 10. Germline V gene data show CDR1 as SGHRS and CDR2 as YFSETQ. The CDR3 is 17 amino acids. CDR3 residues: CASSLTAGTGPYNEQFF. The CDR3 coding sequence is TGCGCCAGCAGCCTAACCGCCGGGACAGGGCCCTACAATGAGCAGTTCTTC. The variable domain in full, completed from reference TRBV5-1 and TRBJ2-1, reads KAGVTQTPRYLIKTRGQQVTLSCSPISGHRSVSWYQQTPGQGLQFLFEYFSETQRNKGNFPGRFSGRQFSNSRSEMNVSTLELGDSALYLCASSLTAGTGPYNEQFFGPGTRLTVL.

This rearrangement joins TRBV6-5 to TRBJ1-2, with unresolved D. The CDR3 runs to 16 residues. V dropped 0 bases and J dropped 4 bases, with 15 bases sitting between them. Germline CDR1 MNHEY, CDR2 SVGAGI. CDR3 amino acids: CASSYSKLRGVYGYTF. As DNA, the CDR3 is TGTGCCAGCAGTTACTCGAAACTACGTGGAGTCTATGGCTACACCTTC.

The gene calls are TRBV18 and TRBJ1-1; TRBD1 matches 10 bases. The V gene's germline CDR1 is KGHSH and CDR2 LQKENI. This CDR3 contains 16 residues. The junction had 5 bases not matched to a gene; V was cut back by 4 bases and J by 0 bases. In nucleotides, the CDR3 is TGTGCCAGCTCACGACAGGGGGCTGTTATGAACACTGAAGCTTTCTTT. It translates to CASSRQGAVMNTEAFF.

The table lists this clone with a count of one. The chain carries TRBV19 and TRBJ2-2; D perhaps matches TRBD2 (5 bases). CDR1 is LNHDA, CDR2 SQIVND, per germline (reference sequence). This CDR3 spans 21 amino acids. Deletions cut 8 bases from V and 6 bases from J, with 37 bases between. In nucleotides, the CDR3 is TGTGCCAGTCGAACGCTCCGGGCTTTAACCAAAGCGGAAGCTTGGGCCGGGGAGCTGTTTTTT. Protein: CASRTLRALTKAEAWAGELFF.

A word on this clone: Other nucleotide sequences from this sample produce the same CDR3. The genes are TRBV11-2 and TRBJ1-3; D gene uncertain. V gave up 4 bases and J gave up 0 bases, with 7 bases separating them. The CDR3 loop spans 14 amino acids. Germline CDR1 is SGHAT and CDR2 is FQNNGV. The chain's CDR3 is CASSSGLSGNTIYF. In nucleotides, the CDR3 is TGTGCCAGCAGCTCTGGGCTCTCTGGAAACACCATATATTTT. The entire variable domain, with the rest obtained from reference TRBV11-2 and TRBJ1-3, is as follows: EAGVAQSPRYKIIEKRQSVAFWCNPISGHATLYWYQQILGQGPKLLIQFQNNGVVDDSQLPKDRFSAERLKGVDSTLKIQPAKLEDSAVYLCASSSGLSGNTIYFGEGSWLTVV.

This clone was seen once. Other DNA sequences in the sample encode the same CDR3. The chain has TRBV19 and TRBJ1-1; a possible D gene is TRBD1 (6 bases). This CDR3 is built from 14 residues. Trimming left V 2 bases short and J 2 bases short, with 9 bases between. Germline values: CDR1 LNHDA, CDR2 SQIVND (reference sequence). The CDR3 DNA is TGTGCCAGTAGTATACAGGGGCGTAACACTGAAGCTTTCTTT. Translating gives CASSIQGRNTEAFF.

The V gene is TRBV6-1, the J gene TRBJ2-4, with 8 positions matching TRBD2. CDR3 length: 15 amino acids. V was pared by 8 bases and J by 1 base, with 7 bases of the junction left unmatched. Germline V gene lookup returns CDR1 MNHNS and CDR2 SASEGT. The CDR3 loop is CASAGREGAKNIQYF. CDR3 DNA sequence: TGTGCCAGCGCCGGGAGGGAGGGGGCCAAAAACATTCAGTACTTC.

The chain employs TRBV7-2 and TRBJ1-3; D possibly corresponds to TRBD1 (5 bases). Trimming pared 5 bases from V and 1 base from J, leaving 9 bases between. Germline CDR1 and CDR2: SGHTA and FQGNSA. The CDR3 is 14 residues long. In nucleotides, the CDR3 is TGTGCCAGCAGCCCGCAGGGATCTGGAAACACCATATATTTT. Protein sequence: CASSPQGSGNTIYF.

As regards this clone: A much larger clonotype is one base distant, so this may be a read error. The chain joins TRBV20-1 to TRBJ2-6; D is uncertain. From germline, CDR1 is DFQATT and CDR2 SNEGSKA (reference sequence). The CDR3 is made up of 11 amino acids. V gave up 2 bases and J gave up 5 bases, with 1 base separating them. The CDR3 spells CSARRANVLTF. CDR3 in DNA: TGCAGTGCTAGACGGGCCAACGTCCTGACTTTC.

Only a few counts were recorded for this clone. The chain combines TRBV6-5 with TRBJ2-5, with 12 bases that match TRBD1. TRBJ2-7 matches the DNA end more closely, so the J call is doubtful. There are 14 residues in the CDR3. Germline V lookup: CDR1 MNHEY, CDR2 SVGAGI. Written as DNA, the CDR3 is TGTGCCAGCAGTGGGGGACAGGGGGCCGACGAGCAGTACTTC. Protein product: CASSGGQGADEQYF.

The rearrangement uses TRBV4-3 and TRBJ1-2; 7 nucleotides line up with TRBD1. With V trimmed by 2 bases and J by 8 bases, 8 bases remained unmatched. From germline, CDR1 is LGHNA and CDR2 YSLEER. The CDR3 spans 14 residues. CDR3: CASSQNSGQAGYTF. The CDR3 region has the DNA TGCGCCAGCAGCCAAAACAGCGGACAGGCCGGCTACACCTTC.

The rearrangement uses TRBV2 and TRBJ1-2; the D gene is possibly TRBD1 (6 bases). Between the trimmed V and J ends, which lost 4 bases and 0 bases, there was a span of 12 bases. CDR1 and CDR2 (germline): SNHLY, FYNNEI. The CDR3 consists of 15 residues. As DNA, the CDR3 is TGTGCCAGCAGTGGGGGACACCTCTCTAACTATGGCTACACCTTC. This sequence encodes CASSGGHLSNYGYTF.